These 11 T cell receptor beta chains came from one sample sequenced in a study of monozygotic twins with inflammatory bowel disease. TCRdb processed the 5' RACE reads again and assigns one entry to each CDR3 protein, with no DNA. Here the sample table reports some 450,000 distinct CDR3 sequences. The sequenced sample consisted of blood. Receptors originate from a human donor with ulcerative colitis or Crohn's disease, or a healthy co-twin of an affected twin (not recorded which).

The chain combines TRBV20-1 with TRBJ1-1; the D call of TRBD1 rests on TCRdb alone, since no DNA is present to check it. This CDR3 region has 13 residues. The germline V gene encodes CDR1 DFQATT and CDR2 SNEGSKA (reference sequence). This CDR3 is CSPKGQGEAEAFF.

This chain connects TRBV29-1 to TRBJ1-1; the D call of TRBD1 rests on TCRdb alone, since no DNA is present to check it. The CDR3 extends over 11 amino acids. Germline V gives CDR1 SQVTM, CDR2 ANQGSEA. CDR3 sequence: CSVGGFAEAFF.

V is TRBV20-1 and J is TRBJ2-5; TCRdb returns TRBD2, unconfirmable since there is no DNA. The CDR3 spans 15 residues. Germline CDR1 and CDR2: DFQATT and SNEGSKA (reference sequence). CDR3: CSATSSRMGQETQYF.

The rearrangement links TRBV5-5 to TRBJ1-1. The CDR3 is 14 amino acids. Germline CDR1 and CDR2: SGHKS and YYEKEE (reference sequence). The CDR3 loop is CASSLLATNTEAFF. Together with reference TRBV5-5 and TRBJ1-1, the CDR3 gives the full variable domain: DAGVTQSPTHLIKTRGQQVTLRCSPISGHKSVSWYQQVLGQGPQFIFQYYEKEERGRGNFPDRFSARQFPNYSSELNVNALLLGDSALYLCASSLLATNTEAFFGQGTRLTVV.

This chain connects TRBV19 to TRBJ2-7; no DNA is available, so the TRBD1 call from TCRdb remains unchecked. Germline V lookup: CDR1 LNHDA, CDR2 SQIVND (reference sequence). This CDR3 contains 13 residues. The CDR3 spells CASSRTGNYEQYF.

V usage is TRBV5-1 and J usage is TRBJ2-7; lacking DNA, the TRBD1 call made by TCRdb goes unchecked. The length of the CDR3 is 15 residues. Germline loops: CDR1 SGHRS, CDR2 YFSETQ. The CDR3 region is CASSLGQGGNYEQYF.

The gene calls are TRBV12-3 or TRBV12-4 and TRBJ2-1; there is no DNA to check the TCRdb D call of TRBD2. The CDR3 sequence is 15 residues long. The CDR3: CASSQWRLAGNEQFF.

V gene TRBV9 combines with J gene TRBJ2-6. The CDR3 extends over 15 amino acids. Germline V gene lookup returns CDR1 SGDLS and CDR2 YYNGEE. The CDR3 is CASSVARGGANVLTF.

The V and J genes are TRBV7-2 and TRBJ2-5; TCRdb selects TRBD2, and the lack of DNA leaves this call unchecked. The CDR3 is 15 residues long. The germline gives CDR1 SGHTA, CDR2 FQGNSA. The CDR3 sequence is CASSLWRGITETQYF.

The chain has TRBV27 and TRBJ2-5; the TCRdb call, TRBD1, lacks DNA for checking. CDR3 length: 13 amino acids. The V gene's germline CDR1 is MNHEY and CDR2 SMNVEV (reference sequence). CDR3 amino acids: CASSFDRQETQYF.

The genes are TRBV9 and TRBJ2-3; TCRdb indicates TRBD1, and absent DNA this call remains unverified. The CDR3 has 17 amino acids. Germline CDR1 SGDLS, CDR2 YYNGEE. The CDR3 sequence is CASSTRTGRIGTDTQYF.